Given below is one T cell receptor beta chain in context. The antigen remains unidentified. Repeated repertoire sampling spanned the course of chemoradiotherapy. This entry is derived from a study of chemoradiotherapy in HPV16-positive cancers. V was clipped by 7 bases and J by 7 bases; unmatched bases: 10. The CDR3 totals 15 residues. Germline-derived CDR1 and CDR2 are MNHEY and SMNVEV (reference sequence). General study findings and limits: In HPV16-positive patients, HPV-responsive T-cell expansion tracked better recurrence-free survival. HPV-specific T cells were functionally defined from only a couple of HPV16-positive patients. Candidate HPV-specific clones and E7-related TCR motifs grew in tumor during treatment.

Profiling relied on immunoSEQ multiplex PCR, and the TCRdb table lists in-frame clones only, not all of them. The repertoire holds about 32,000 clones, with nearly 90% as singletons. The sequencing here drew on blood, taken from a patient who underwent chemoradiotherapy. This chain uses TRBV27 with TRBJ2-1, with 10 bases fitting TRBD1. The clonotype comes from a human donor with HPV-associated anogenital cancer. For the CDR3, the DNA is TGTGCCAGCACTGGGGGGGGACAGGGGAGGAATGAGCAGTTCTTC. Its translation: CASTGGGQGRNEQFF.